What follows is one T cell receptor (beta chain) and its context. This sample is part of a study of blood T cell repertoires in COVID-19. Overall study: Specimens from acute and convalescent COVID-19 originated in the United States, Italy and Spain.

Seattle patient enrollment occurred during active infection, with longitudinal follow-up thereafter. The trim removed 5 bases at V and 9 bases at J, leaving 8 bases unmatched. The germline V gene encodes CDR1 MNHEY and CDR2 SVGEGT. The CDR3 sequence is 15 residues long. Original processing notes: How many nucleated cells were present was estimated from reference gene primer amplification. Profiling relied on immunoSEQ multiplex PCR, and the TCRdb table lists in-frame clones only, not all of them. V, J and clone size are taken as reported in that table, and D and trimming were inferred from the DNA itself. The table records over 150,000 clones, about 83% of them present only once.

V gene TRBV6-2 or TRBV6-3 combines with J gene TRBJ2-1, with 12 nucleotides matching TRBD1. The sequenced sample consisted of peripheral blood. This TCR was sampled from a woman aged 80 or over with COVID-19, enrolled during active disease. Here the CDR3 reads CASSAPGQGALEQFF. The CDR3 DNA sequence: TGTGCCAGCAGTGCTCCGGGACAGGGGGCCCTTGAGCAGTTCTTC.